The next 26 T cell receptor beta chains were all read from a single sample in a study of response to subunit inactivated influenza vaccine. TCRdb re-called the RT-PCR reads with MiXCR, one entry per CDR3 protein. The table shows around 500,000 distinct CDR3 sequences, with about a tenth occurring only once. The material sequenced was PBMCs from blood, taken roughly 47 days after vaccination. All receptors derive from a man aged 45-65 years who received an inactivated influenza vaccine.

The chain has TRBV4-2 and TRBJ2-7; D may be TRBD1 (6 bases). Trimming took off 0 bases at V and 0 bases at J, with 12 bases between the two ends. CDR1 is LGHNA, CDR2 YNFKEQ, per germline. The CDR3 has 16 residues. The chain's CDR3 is CASSQEPDSSSYEQYF. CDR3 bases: TGTGCCAGCAGCCAAGAACCGGACAGCAGCTCCTACGAGCAGTACTTC.

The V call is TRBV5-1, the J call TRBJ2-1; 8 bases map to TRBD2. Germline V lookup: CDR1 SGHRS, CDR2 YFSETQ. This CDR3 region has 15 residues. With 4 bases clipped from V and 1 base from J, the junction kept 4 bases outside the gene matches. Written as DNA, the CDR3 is TGCGCCAGCAGCCCACTAGCGGAATCCTACAATGAGCAGTTCTTC. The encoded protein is CASSPLAESYNEQFF.

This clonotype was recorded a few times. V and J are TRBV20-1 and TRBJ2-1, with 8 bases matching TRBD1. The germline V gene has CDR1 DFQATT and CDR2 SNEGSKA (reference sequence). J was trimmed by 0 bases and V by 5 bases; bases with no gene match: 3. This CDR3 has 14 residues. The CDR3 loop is CSAHGQGSYNEQFF. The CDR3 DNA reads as TGCAGTGCTCACGGACAGGGCTCCTACAATGAGCAGTTCTTC.

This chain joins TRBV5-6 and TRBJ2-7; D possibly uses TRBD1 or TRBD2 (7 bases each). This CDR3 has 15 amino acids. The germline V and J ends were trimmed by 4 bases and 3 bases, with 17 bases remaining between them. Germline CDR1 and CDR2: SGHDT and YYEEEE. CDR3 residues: CASSARQGGIYEQYF. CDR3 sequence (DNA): TGTGCCAGCAGCGCACGGCAGGGGGGGATCTACGAGCAGTACTTC.

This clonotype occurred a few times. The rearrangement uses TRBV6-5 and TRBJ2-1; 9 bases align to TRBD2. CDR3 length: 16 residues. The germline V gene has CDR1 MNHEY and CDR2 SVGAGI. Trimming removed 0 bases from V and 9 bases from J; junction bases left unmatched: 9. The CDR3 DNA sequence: TGTGCCAGCAGTTACTCGTCGGCGGGGGGGCTCGGTGAGCAGTTCTTC. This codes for CASSYSSAGGLGEQFF.

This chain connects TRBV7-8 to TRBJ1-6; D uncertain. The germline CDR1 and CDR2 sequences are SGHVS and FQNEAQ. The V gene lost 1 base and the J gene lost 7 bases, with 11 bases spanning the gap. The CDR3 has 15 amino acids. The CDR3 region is CASSLGSALNSPLHF. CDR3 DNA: TGTGCCAGCAGCTTAGGGTCAGCGTTGAATTCACCCCTCCACTTT.

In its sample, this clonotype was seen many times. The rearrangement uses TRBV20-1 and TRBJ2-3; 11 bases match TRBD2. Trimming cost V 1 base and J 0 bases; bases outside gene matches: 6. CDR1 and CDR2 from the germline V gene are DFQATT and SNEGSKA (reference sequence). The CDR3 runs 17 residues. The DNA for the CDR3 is TGCAGTGCTAGAGGTGCTGTAGCGGGAGGGAGCACAGATACGCAGTATTTT. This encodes CSARGAVAGGSTDTQYF.

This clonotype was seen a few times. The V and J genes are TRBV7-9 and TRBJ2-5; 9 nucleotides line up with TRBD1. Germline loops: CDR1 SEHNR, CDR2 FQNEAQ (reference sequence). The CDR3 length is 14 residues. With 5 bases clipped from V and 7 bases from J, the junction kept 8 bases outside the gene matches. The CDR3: CASSLVDRGRTQYF. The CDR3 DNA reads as TGTGCCAGCAGCCTAGTGGACAGGGGAAGGACCCAGTACTTC.

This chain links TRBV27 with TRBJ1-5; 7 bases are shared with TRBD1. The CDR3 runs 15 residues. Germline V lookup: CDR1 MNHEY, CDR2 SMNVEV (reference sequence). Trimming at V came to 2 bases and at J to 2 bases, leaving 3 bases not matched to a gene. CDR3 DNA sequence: TGTGCCAGCAGTTTAACCGGACAGGGCAATCAGCCCCAGCATTTT. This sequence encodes CASSLTGQGNQPQHF.

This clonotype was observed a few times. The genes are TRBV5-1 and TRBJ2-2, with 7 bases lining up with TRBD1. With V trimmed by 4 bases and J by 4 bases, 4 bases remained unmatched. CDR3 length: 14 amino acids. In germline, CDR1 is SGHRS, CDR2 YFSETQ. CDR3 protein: CASSQGQITGELFF. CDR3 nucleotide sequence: TGCGCCAGCAGCCAGGGACAGATCACCGGGGAGCTGTTTTTT. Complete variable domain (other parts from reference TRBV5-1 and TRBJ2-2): KAGVTQTPRYLIKTRGQQVTLSCSPISGHRSVSWYQQTPGQGLQFLFEYFSETQRNKGNFPGRFSGRQFSNSRSEMNVSTLELGDSALYLCASSQGQITGELFFGEGSRLTVL.

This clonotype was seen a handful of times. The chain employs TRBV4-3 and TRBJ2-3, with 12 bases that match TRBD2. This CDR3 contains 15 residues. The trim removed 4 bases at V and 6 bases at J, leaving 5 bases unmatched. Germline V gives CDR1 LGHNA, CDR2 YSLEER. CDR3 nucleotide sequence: TGCGCCAGCAGCCCTAGCGGGGGGGGCGCTGATACGCAGTATTTT. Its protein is CASSPSGGGADTQYF.

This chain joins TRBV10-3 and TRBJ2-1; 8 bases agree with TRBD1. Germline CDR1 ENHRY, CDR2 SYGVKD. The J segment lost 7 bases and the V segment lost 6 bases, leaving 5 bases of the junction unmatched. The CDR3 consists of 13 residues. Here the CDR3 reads CAIRLTGVNEQFF. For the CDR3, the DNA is TGTGCCATCAGGCTGACAGGGGTTAATGAGCAGTTCTTC.

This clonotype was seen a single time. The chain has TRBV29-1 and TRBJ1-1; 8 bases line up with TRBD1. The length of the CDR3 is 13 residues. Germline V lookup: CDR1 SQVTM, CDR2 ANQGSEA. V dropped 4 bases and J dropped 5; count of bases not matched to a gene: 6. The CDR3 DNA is TGCAGCGTTGTCAACAGGGGGTTGACTGAAGCTTTCTTT. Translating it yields CSVVNRGLTEAFF.

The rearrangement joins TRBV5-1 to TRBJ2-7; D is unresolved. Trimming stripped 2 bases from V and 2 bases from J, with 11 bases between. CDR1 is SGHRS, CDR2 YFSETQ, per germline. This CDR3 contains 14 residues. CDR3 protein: CASSLSREAYEQYF. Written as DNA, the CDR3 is TGCGCCAGCAGCTTATCTCGCGAGGCCTACGAGCAGTACTTC.

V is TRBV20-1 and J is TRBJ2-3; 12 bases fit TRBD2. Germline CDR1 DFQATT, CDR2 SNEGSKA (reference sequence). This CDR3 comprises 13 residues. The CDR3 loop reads CSLAGGPRDTQYF. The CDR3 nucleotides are TGCAGCCTAGCGGGAGGGCCTCGGGATACGCAGTATTTT.

The CDR3, as DNA: TGTGCCGGCGGGACATCTTGGGCTGAAGCTTTCTTT. Translated, it gives CAGGTSWAEAFF. The chain combines TRBV7-9 with TRBJ1-1; D perhaps matches TRBD1 (6 bases). V was cut by 11 bases and J by 6 bases, with 16 bases left in between. This CDR3 is 12 amino acids long. Germline lookup yields CDR1 SEHNR and CDR2 FQNEAQ (reference sequence).

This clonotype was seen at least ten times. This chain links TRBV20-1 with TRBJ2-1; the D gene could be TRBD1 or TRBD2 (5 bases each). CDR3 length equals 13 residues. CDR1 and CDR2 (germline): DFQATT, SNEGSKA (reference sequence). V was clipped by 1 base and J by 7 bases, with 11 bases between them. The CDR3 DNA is TGCAGTGCTAGAGGTGGGGGTAAAAATGAGCAGTTCTTC. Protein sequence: CSARGGGKNEQFF.

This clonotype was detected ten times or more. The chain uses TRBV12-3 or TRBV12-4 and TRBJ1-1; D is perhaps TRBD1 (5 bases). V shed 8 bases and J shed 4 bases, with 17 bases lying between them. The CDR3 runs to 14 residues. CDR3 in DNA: TGTGCCAGCGGAGACCCAGGGTTGGGCACTGAAGCTTTCTTT. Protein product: CASGDPGLGTEAFF.

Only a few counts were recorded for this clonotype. The CDR3 sequence: CASSQGSRGGHYSNQPQHF. In DNA form, the CDR3 reads TGTGCCAGCAGCCAAGGATCGCGGGGGGGACATTATAGCAATCAGCCCCAGCATTTT. The chain employs TRBV3-1 and TRBJ1-5; D perhaps matches TRBD1 (6 bases). Germline V lookup: CDR1 LGHDT, CDR2 YNNKEL (reference sequence). V dropped 1 base and J dropped 0 bases, with 19 bases sitting between them. This CDR3 spans 19 amino acids.

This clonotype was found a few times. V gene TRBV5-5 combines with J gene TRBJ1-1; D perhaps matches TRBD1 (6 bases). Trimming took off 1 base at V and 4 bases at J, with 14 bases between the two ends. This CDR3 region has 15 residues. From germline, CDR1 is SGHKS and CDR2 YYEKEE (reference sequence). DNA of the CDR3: TGTGCCAGCAGCTTGTTGGTACAGGGCGCCACTGAAGCTTTCTTT. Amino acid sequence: CASSLLVQGATEAFF.

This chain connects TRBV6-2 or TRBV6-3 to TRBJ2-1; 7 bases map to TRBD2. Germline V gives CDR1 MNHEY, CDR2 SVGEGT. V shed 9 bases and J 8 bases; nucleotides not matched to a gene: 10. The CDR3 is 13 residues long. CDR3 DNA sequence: TGTGCCAGTCGAAAAAGCGGGGATGATGAGCAGTTCTTC. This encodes CASRKSGDDEQFF.

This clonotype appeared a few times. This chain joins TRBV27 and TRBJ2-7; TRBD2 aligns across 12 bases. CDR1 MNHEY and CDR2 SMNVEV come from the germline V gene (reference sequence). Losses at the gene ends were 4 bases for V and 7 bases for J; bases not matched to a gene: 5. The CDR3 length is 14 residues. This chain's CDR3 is CASSSSGRVREQYF. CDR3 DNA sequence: TGTGCCAGCAGTTCTAGCGGGAGGGTACGGGAGCAGTACTTC.

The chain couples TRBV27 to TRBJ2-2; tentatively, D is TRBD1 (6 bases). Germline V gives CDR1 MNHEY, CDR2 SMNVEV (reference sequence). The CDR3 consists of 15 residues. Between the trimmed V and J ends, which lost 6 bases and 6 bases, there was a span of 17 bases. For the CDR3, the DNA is TGTGCCAGCAGGGCCGGGACAAGGATCCCCGGGGAGCTGTTTTTT. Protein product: CASRAGTRIPGELFF.

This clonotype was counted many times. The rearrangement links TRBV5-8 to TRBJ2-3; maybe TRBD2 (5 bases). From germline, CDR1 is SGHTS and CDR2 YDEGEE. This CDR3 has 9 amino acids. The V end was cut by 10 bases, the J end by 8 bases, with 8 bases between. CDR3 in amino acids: CAAGGTQYF. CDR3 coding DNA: TGTGCCGCGGGTGGTACGCAGTATTTT.

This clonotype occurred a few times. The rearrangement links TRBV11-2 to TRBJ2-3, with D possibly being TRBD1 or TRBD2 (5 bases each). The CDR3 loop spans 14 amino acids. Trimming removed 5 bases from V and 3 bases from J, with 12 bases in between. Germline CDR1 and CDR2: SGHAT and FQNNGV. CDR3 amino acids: CASSRGAGTDTQYF. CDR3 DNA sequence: TGTGCCAGCAGCCGAGGGGCAGGGACAGATACGCAGTATTTT.

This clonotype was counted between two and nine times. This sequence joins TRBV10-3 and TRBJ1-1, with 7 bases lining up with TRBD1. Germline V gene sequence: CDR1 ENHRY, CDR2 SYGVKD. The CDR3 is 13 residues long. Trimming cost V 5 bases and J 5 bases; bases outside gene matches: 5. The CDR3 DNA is TGTGCCATCAGTAGAACAGGGGTGACTGAAGCTTTCTTT. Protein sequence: CAISRTGVTEAFF.